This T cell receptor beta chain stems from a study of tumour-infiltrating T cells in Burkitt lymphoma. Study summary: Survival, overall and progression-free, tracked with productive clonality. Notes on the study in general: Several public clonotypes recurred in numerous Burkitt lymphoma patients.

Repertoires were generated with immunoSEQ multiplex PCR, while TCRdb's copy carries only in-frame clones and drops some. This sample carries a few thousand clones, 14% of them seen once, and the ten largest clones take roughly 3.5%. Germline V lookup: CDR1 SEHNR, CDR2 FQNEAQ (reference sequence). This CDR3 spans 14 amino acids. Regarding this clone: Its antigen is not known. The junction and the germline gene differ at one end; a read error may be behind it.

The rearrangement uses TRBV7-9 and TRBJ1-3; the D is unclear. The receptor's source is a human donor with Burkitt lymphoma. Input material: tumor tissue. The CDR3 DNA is TGTGCTAGCAGCTTAGACAACTCTGGAAACACCATATATTTT. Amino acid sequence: CASSLDNSGNTIYF.